This T cell receptor (beta chain) was captured by sequencing in a study of monozygotic twins with inflammatory bowel disease. Germline V CDR1 and CDR2: SQVTM, ANQGSEA. The CDR3 covers 16 residues. cDNA synthesis was performed in eight separate reactions for each sample. TCRalpha along with TCRbeta cDNA was subjected to two nested PCRs lasting approximately 16 and 10 cycles. TCRdb processed the 5' RACE reads again and assigns one entry to each CDR3 protein, with no DNA. Its clone listing holds fewer than 550,000 distinct CDR3 sequences. J is TRBJ2-6 and V is TRBV29-1; TCRdb names TRBD2, which stays unverified in the absence of DNA. This TCR was recovered from a human donor with ulcerative colitis or Crohn's disease, or a healthy co-twin of an affected twin (not recorded which). The sequenced sample consisted of blood. CDR3 loop: CSVESWRGGGANVLTF.